Listed below are T cell receptor beta chains from one sample, sequenced in a study of vaccination and CD4 T cells after COVID-19. Via MiXCR, TCRdb re-called the PCR reads, giving one row per CDR3 protein. Of 9,500 to 15,000 distinct CDR3 sequences listed, under 80% are singletons. Their target antigens are unknown. Sequenced: CD4+ T cells from blood, cultured in vitro. These receptor sequences come from a human donor who had recovered from COVID-19. The CDR3 runs from the conserved cysteine through the conserved F or W. A D gene is named only where the DNA matches it firmly. Not every row has a clone size; where given, it reads once, few, many or a size class.

CDR3aa | CDR3nt | v_gene | len | j_gene | d_gene | abundance
CASSQGSRQGSDEQFF | TGCGCCAGCAGCCAAGGCTCCCGACAGGGCAGCGATGAGCAGTTCTTC | TRBV4-1 | 16 | TRBJ2-1 | TRBD1 | NA
CASSPRGANTGELFF | TGTGCCAGCTCACCACGGGGCGCGAACACCGGGGAGCTGTTTTTT | TRBV18 | 15 | TRBJ2-2 | NA | NA
CASSPGGETQYF | TGCGCCAGCAGTCCGGGAGGGGAGACCCAGTACTTC | TRBV10-2 | 12 | TRBJ2-5 | TRBD2 | once
CASSFRGSEQFF | TGTGCCAGCAGTTTTCGGGGGTCTGAGCAGTTCTTC | TRBV27 | 12 | TRBJ2-1 | NA | NA
CASSLGSGLGELFF | TGTGCCAGTAGTCTCGGGAGCGGCTTAGGGGAGCTGTTTTTT | TRBV19 | 14 | TRBJ2-2 | NA | NA
CASSQAGVDGYTF | TGCGCCAGCAGCCAAGCAGGGGTAGATGGCTACACCTTC | TRBV4-1 | 13 | TRBJ1-2 | NA | NA
CASSYPLQPQHF | TGTGCCAGCAGTTATCCATTACAGCCCCAGCATTTT | TRBV6-2/TRBV6-3 | 12 | TRBJ1-5 | NA | NA
CASRATGSGETQYF | TGTGCCAGCAGAGCTACAGGGAGTGGGGAGACCCAGTACTTC | TRBV6-1 | 14 | TRBJ2-5 | NA | NA
CASSPGHGVVPGNNEQFF | TGTGCCAGCAGCCCGGGACACGGGGTAGTCCCTGGTAACAATGAGCAGTTCTTC | TRBV7-7 | 18 | TRBJ2-1 | NA | NA
CASSIKLGSGANVLTF | TGTGCCAGCAGTATAAAGTTGGGCTCTGGGGCCAACGTCCTGACTTTC | TRBV12-3/TRBV12-4 | 16 | TRBJ2-6 | NA | NA
CASSPRVGGYEQYF | TGTGCCAGCAGCCCGAGGGTCGGCGGCTACGAGCAGTACTTC | TRBV7-9 | 14 | TRBJ2-7 | NA | NA
CASSEIGETQYF | TGTGCCAGCAGTGAAATAGGAGAGACCCAGTACTTC | TRBV2 | 12 | TRBJ2-5 | NA | few
CASSIGQGNTGELFF | TGTGCCAGCAGTATCGGACAGGGTAACACCGGGGAGCTGTTTTTT | TRBV12-3/TRBV12-4 | 15 | TRBJ2-2 | TRBD1 | NA
CSARADGRDRTSTDTQYF | TGCAGTGCTAGAGCGGACGGGAGGGACCGTACTAGCACAGATACGCAGTATTTT | TRBV20-1 | 18 | TRBJ2-3 | TRBD2 | NA
CASSLSRGLSEQYF | TGTGCCAGCAGCTTATCCAGGGGGCTTAGCGAGCAGTACTTC | TRBV7-8 | 14 | TRBJ2-7 | TRBD1 | once
CAISTEGVVGYTF | TGTGCCATCAGCACAGAGGGGGTGGTTGGCTACACCTTC | TRBV10-3 | 13 | TRBJ1-2 | NA | NA
CSVRGANQPQHF | TGCAGTGTTCGGGGGGCCAATCAGCCCCAGCATTTT | TRBV20-1 | 12 | TRBJ1-5 | NA | NA
CASSSSLTETQYF | TGTGCCAGCAGCTCCTCCCTAACGGAGACCCAGTACTTC | TRBV7-9 | 13 | TRBJ2-5 | NA | once
CASSDLGKTGSPLHF | TGTGCCAGCAGCGACCTTGGGAAAACGGGTTCACCCCTCCACTTT | TRBV5-6 | 15 | TRBJ1-6 | NA | once
CASSLALARETQYF | TGTGCCAGCAGCTTAGCACTAGCCAGGGAGACCCAGTACTTC | TRBV7-9 | 14 | TRBJ2-5 | NA | few
CATDSGTRNTGELFF | TGTGCCACCGATTCCGGGACTAGGAACACCGGGGAGCTGTTTTTT | TRBV24-1 | 15 | TRBJ2-2 | TRBD2 | NA
CSARGSEAQPQHF | TGCAGTGCTAGAGGGTCAGAGGCTCAGCCCCAGCATTTT | TRBV20-1 | 13 | TRBJ1-5 | NA | NA
CSAYPQGAGYGYTF | TGCAGTGCATACCCTCAGGGGGCTGGCTATGGCTACACCTTC | TRBV20-1 | 14 | TRBJ1-2 | TRBD1 | NA
CATSRLEFGIYEQFF | TGTGCCACCAGCAGATTGGAGTTCGGAATTTATGAGCAGTTCTTC | TRBV15 | 15 | TRBJ2-1 | NA | NA
CASWTSARTQYF | TGTGCCTCTTGGACTAGCGCCAGAACCCAGTACTTC | TRBV27 | 12 | TRBJ2-5 | TRBD2 | NA
CSAGQGYEQYF | TGCAGTGCGGGACAGGGCTACGAGCAGTACTTC | TRBV20-1 | 11 | TRBJ2-7 | TRBD1 | NA
CASSPSYLRVPQSPLHF | TGTGCCAGCAGTCCGTCCTATTTAAGGGTCCCTCAGTCACCCCTCCACTTT | TRBV7-2 | 17 | TRBJ1-6 | NA | few
CASSQDRGSGGYTF | TGCGCCAGCAGCCAAGACAGGGGTTCGGGTGGCTACACCTTC | TRBV5-1 | 14 | TRBJ1-2 | TRBD1 | NA
CASSPGTRHGPTDTQYF | TGTGCCAGCAGCCCCGGGACTAGACACGGTCCCACAGATACGCAGTATTTT | TRBV7-9 | 17 | TRBJ2-3 | TRBD2 | NA
CASSVPGQGFGEAFF | TGTGCCAGCAGTGTTCCGGGACAGGGGTTTGGAGAAGCTTTCTTT | TRBV6-1 | 15 | TRBJ1-1 | TRBD1 | once
CAWSVSDFNSPLHF | TGTGCCTGGAGTGTGTCTGACTTTAATTCACCCCTCCACTTT | TRBV30 | 14 | TRBJ1-6 | NA | NA
CSARQGDTEAFF | TGCAGTGCTAGACAGGGGGACACTGAAGCTTTCTTT | TRBV20-1 | 12 | TRBJ1-1 | TRBD1 | NA
CASSDSTSGDTGELFF | TGTGCCAGCAGTGACTCGACTAGCGGGGACACCGGGGAGCTGTTTTTT | TRBV6-4 | 16 | TRBJ2-2 | TRBD2 | few
CASSPGQDSTDTQYF | TGTGCCAGCAGCCCGGGACAGGATAGCACAGATACGCAGTATTTT | TRBV2 | 15 | TRBJ2-3 | TRBD1 | few
CASKNGRGYSNQPQHF | TGTGCCAGCAAAAACGGCAGGGGTTATAGCAATCAGCCCCAGCATTTT | TRBV6-4 | 16 | TRBJ1-5 | NA | few
CASSPNDLSNQPQHF | TGTGCCAGTAGTCCCAACGACCTTAGCAATCAGCCCCAGCATTTT | TRBV19 | 15 | TRBJ1-5 | NA | few
CASSLASSRYEQYF | TGTGCCAGCAGCTTAGCCTCTAGCAGGTACGAGCAGTACTTC | TRBV11-2 | 14 | TRBJ2-7 | NA | few
CASSDSRTSGRASNTNTGELFF | TGTGCCAGCAGTGACTCGAGGACTAGCGGGAGGGCCAGTAATACGAACACCGGGGAGCTGTTTTTT | TRBV6-4 | 22 | TRBJ2-2 | TRBD2 | NA
CASSLRDSYGYTF | TGTGCCAGCAGTTTAAGGGATTCTTACGGCTACACCTTC | TRBV28 | 13 | TRBJ1-2 | NA | NA
CASSYETGRGTQYF | TGTGCCAGCAGTTACGAGACAGGCCGTGGGACCCAGTACTTC | TRBV6-5 | 14 | TRBJ2-5 | NA | few
CASRIQGDLSNQPQHF | TGTGCCAGTAGGATACAGGGGGACCTTAGCAATCAGCCCCAGCATTTT | TRBV19 | 16 | TRBJ1-5 | TRBD1 | NA
CASSLVHGGVEADTQYF | TGTGCCAGCAGCTTAGTTCATGGGGGAGTAGAGGCAGATACGCAGTATTTT | TRBV7-9 | 17 | TRBJ2-3 | NA | NA